The 5 T cell receptor beta chains given below trace back to one sample, sequenced in a study of PD-L1 blockade in urothelial cancer. Specified time point: peripheral blood 6 weeks after treatment start. Using immunoSEQ multiplex PCR, the repertoire was profiled, and TCRdb retains in-frame clones only, with some absent. Among around 49,000 clones, roughly 82% were seen once, and the ten largest hold approximately 13%. This specimen consisted of PBMCs, obtained around atezolizumab (anti-PD-L1) treatment. The receptors were sampled from a man between 60 and 75 years old with urothelial cancer.

This clone was seen only once. The J gene is TRBJ2-2, the V gene TRBV19; a weak D match, TRBD2 (6 bases). V was clipped by 6 bases and J by 3 bases, with 11 bases between them. This CDR3 is 14 amino acids long. Looked up from germline, CDR1 is LNHDA and CDR2 is SQIVND (reference sequence). The DNA of the CDR3 is TGTGCCAGTAGGGGGGGTGCGTACACCGGGGAGCTGTTTTTT. Amino acid sequence: CASRGGAYTGELFF.

This chain connects TRBV18 to TRBJ2-7; the D gene is possibly TRBD1 (6 bases). Germline CDR1 reads KGHSH; CDR2 reads LQKENI. V was shortened by 2 bases and J by 4 bases, with 6 bases between the two germline ends. The CDR3 has 12 amino acids. CDR3 residues: CASSPGQYEQYF. For the CDR3, the DNA is TGTGCCAGCTCACCAGGACAGTACGAGCAGTACTTC.

This rearrangement joins TRBV5-1 to TRBJ2-1; D possibly corresponds to TRBD2 (5 bases). Germline V gives CDR1 SGHRS, CDR2 YFSETQ. This CDR3 region has 13 residues. Deletions cut 2 bases from V and 8 bases from J, with 11 bases between. The CDR3 sequence: CASSLIQRDEQFF. The CDR3 DNA follows: TGCGCCAGCAGCTTAATTCAGAGGGATGAGCAGTTCTTC. The complete variable domain, with remaining parts taken from reference TRBV5-1 and TRBJ2-1, reads KAGVTQTPRYLIKTRGQQVTLSCSPISGHRSVSWYQQTPGQGLQFLFEYFSETQRNKGNFPGRFSGRQFSNSRSEMNVSTLELGDSALYLCASSLIQRDEQFFGPGTRLTVL.

This chain uses TRBV5-1 with TRBJ1-6, with D tentatively TRBD1 (6 bases). The CDR3 is 17 amino acids. Trimming removed 0 bases at V and 11 bases at J, with 21 bases between. Germline values: CDR1 SGHRS, CDR2 YFSETQ. CDR3 in DNA: TGCGCCAGCAGCTTGGCAGGGGATCAGGTCCTGGGCGCACCCCTCCACTTT. This translates into CASSLAGDQVLGAPLHF.

The V gene is TRBV7-2, the J gene TRBJ2-7, with 7 nucleotides matching TRBD1. This CDR3 comprises 15 residues. Germline trimming cut 2 bases from V and 2 bases from J; bases unmatched to any gene: 6. Germline CDR1 and CDR2: SGHTA and FQGNSA. The CDR3 is CASSLSGTDTYEQYF. DNA for the CDR3: TGTGCCAGCAGCTTATCCGGGACAGATACCTACGAGCAGTACTTC.